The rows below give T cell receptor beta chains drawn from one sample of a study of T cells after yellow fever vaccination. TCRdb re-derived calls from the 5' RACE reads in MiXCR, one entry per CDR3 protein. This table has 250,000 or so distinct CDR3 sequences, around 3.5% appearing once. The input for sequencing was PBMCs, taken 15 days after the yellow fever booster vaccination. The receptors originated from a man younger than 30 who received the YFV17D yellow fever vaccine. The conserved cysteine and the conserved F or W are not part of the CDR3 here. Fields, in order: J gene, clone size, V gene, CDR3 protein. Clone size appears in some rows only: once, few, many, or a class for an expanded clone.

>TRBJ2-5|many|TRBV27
ASSPWTDRQQETQY
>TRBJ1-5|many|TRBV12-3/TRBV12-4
ASRPGQTNQPQH
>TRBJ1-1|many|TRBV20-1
SARARFEAF
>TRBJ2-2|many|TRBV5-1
ASSQTSSAGELF
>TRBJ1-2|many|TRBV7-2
ASSRAGRQGYT
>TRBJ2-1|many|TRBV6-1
ASTEGGDYNEQF
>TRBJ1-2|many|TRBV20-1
SAGPDGYGYT
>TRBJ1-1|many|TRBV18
ASSRHRDNTEAF
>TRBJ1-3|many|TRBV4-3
ASSQDLVQTLSGNTIY
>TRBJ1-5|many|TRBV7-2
ASSRDRPQPQH
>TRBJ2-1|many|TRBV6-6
ASSYSPREPYNEQF
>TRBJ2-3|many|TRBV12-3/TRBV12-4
ASSLGQVDTQY
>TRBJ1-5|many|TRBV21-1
ASSRGRNQPQH
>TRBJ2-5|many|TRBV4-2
ASSQALAGGPGETQY
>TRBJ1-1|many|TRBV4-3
ASSQEHRPDTEAF
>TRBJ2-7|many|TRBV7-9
ASSFGPANEQY
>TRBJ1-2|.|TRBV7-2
ASSSGPTGGYT
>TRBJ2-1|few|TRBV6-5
ASSSRGARGNEQF
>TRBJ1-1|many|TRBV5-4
ASNNRALDTEAF
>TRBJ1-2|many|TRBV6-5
ASSAGQYYGYT
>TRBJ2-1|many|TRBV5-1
ASRPSGGLTFSYNEQF
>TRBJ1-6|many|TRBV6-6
ASSRKQGVENSPLH
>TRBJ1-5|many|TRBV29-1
SVEEGSNQPQH
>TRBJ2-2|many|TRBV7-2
ASSPDRGRLF
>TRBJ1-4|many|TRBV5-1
ASSLGAGGASNEKLF
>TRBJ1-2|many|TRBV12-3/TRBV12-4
ASSPRRGYGYT
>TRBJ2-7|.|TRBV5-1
ASSKSDRANPYEQY
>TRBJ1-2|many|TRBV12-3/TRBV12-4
ASSFGQFGYT
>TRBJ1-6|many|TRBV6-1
ASHPRRETNSPLH
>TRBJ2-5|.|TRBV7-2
ASSLDGRGATQY
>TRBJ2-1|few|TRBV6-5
ASSYSMTSSYNEQF
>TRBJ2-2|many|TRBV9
ASSPETYRGGTGELF
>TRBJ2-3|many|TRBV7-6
ASSRSSGVNSDTQY
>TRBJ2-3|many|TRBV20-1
SAPRRLAEHTDTQY
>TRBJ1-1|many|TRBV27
ASLRWGAGTEAF
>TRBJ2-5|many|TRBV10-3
AIKDGVQETQY
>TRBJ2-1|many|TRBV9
ASSVVWSPSYNEQF
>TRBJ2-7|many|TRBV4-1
ASSHRDRGYEQY
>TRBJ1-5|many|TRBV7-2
ASSLSSDRGQPQH
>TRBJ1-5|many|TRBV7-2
ASSLGGGVSNQPQH
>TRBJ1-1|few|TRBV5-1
ASSLDGRNTEAF
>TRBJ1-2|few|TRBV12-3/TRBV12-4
ASSDPGQGLRTYGYT
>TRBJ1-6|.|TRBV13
ASSSLDRGHNSPLH
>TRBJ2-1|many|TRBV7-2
ASSLAGTGTYNEQF
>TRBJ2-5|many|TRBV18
ASSPQQGRETQY
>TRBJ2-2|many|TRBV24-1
ATSNRIPGIANTGELF
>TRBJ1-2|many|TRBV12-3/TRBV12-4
ASSLFGGGYT
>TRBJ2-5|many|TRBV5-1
ASSLRTVMETQY
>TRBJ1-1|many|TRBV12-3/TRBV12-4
ASSLSEVNTEAF
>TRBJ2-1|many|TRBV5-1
ASSWDRDSQF
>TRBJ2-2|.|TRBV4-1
ASSPGQGPTGELF
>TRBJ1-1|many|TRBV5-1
ASSLTGGLGMGIMNTEAF
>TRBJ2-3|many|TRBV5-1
ASSLWGNTDTQY
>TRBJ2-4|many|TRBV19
ASSTRDRLGPTRGDIQY